This paragraph reports one T cell receptor (beta chain). Its cognate antigen is unknown. Isolated RNA was reverse transcribed in full, so expressed TCRB transcripts were sequenced. This table comes from immunoSEQ multiplex PCR, and its TCRdb copy is limited to in-frame clones, with some not included. The sample carries roughly 290,000 clones, over 14% recorded once. This specimen belongs to a study of beta chain features in type 1 diabetes. Points from the study as a whole: Shorter TCRB CDR3s, moderately but significantly so, marked every one of the four CD4+ subsets in Type 1 diabetes patients.

Germline V gene lookup returns CDR1 MDHEN and CDR2 SYDVKM. The CDR3 contains 16 residues. J gave up 5 bases and V 5 bases, and 8 bases lay outside the gene matches. The sequenced sample consisted of naive CD4+ T cells from blood. V gene TRBV28 combines with J gene TRBJ2-5; 13 nucleotides align to TRBD2. This receptor was taken from a man aged 18-30 years with type 1 diabetes. The CDR3 is CASSPGLAGARETQYF. CDR3 bases: TGTGCCAGCAGTCCAGGACTAGCGGGGGCGCGGGAGACCCAGTACTTC.